This is a list of T cell receptor beta chains from one sample in a study of blood T cell repertoires in COVID-19. Assay used: immunoSEQ multiplex PCR; TCRdb lists only in-frame clones, some missing. The sample contains fewer than 120,000 clones, approximately 79% of which appear only once. The sample was peripheral blood. These receptors were taken from a woman aged 80 or older with active or convalescent COVID-19. CDR3s include the opening cysteine and the closing phenylalanine or tryptophan. A D gene is named only where the DNA matches it firmly. Clone size is not always given. Where it is, it says once, few, many or a class for expanded clones.

abundance,v_gene,j_gene,d_gene,CDR3aa,CDR3nt
once,TRBV18,TRBJ1-1,-,CASSPVTGMNTEAFF,TGTGCCAGCTCACCGGTGACAGGCATGAACACTGAAGCTTTCTTT
-,TRBV27,TRBJ1-5,-,CASSFRGRLWPQHF,TGTGCCAGCAGTTTCAGGGGCCGCCTGTGGCCCCAGCATTTT
once,TRBV7-9,TRBJ1-4,-,CASSSGATNEKLFF,TGTGCCAGCAGCTCGGGGGCAACTAATGAAAAACTGTTTTTT
-,TRBV5-1,TRBJ2-5,-,CASSFGGAKETQYF,TGCGCCAGCAGCTTCGGCGGAGCGAAAGAGACCCAGTACTTC
-,TRBV4-3,TRBJ2-5,TRBD2,CASSQDLLAGEGEGTQYF,TGCGCCAGCAGCCAAGATCTACTAGCGGGAGAGGGCGAGGGGACCCAGTACTTC
-,TRBV3-1/TRBV3-2,TRBJ1-1,-,CATGQLNTEAFF,TGTGCCACAGGACAGTTGAACACTGAAGCTTTCTTT
few,TRBV5-1,TRBJ1-2,TRBD1,CASSLDGQGGVSGGYTF,TGCGCCAGCAGCTTGGACGGACAGGGTGGGGTCTCGGGCGGCTACACCTTC
-,TRBV2,TRBJ1-1,-,CASSSQGNTEAFF,TGTGCCAGCAGTTCGCAGGGGAACACTGAAGCTTTCTTT
-,TRBV5-1,TRBJ2-5,TRBD1,CASSAGTGVETQYF,TGCGCCAGCAGCGCAGGGACAGGCGTAGAGACCCAGTACTTC
few,TRBV3-1/TRBV3-2,TRBJ1-2,-,CASSRGGPRRGYTF,TGTGCCAGCAGCCGGGGGGGACCGCGGCGGGGCTACACCTTC